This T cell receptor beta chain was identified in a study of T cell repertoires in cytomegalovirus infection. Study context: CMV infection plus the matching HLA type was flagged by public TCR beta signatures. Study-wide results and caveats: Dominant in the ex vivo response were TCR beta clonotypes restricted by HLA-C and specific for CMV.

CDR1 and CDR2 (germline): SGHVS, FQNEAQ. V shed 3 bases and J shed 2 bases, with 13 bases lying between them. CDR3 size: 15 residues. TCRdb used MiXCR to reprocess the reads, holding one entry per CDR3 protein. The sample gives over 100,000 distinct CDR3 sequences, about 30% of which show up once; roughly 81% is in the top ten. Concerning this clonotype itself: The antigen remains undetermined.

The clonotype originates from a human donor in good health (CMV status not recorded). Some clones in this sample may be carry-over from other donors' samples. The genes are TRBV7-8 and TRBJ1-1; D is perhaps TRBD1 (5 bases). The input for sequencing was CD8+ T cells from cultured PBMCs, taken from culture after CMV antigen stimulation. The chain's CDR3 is CASSFPQGINTEAFF. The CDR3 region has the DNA TGTGCCAGCAGCTTCCCTCAGGGCATCAACACTGAAGCTTTCTTT.